One sample yielded the 21 T cell receptor beta chains listed below, sequenced in a study of blood T cell repertoires in COVID-19. Repertoires were generated with immunoSEQ multiplex PCR, while TCRdb's copy carries only in-frame clones and drops some. The sample has some 160,000 clones; around three quarters are singletons. The sample was peripheral blood. The receptors shown here come from a man in his sixties with acute or convalescent COVID-19.

This rearrangement joins TRBV30 to TRBJ1-1, with 10 bases matching TRBD1. Per the germline V gene, CDR1 is GTSNPN and CDR2 is SVGIG (reference sequence). Trimming cost V 0 bases and J 8 bases; bases outside gene matches: 6. This CDR3 contains 14 residues. The CDR3: CAWSVKDRGREAFF. DNA for the CDR3: TGTGCCTGGAGTGTGAAGGACAGGGGGAGGGAAGCTTTCTTT.

The rearrangement links TRBV30 to TRBJ2-3; 14 bases are a match to TRBD2. This CDR3 has 16 amino acids. Germline lookup yields CDR1 GTSNPN and CDR2 SVGIG (reference sequence). V was pared by 2 bases and J by 6 bases, with 7 bases of the junction left unmatched. Written as DNA, the CDR3 is TGTGCCTGGAGTCCGGGACTAGCGGGAGATTGGGATACGCAGTATTTT. Protein product: CAWSPGLAGDWDTQYF.

The chain couples TRBV6-1 to TRBJ2-4; D unclear. Germline CDR1 reads MNHNS; CDR2 reads SASEGT. This CDR3 contains 11 residues. Trimming pared 0 bases from V and 9 bases from J, leaving 3 bases between. The CDR3 protein is CASSEAGIQYF. CDR3 nucleotide sequence: TGTGCCAGCAGTGAAGCCGGCATTCAGTACTTC.

This clone was picked up a small number of times. The rearrangement joins TRBV27 to TRBJ1-4; TRBD1 agrees at 9 bases. Germline lookup yields CDR1 MNHEY and CDR2 SMNVEV (reference sequence). CDR3 length equals 14 residues. V lost 3 bases and J lost 6; bases outside the gene matches: 2. The CDR3 region has the DNA TGTGCCAGCAGTTTTGGACAGGGGTATGAAAAACTGTTTTTT. This sequence encodes CASSFGQGYEKLFF.

The chain is built from TRBV3-1 (or the pseudogene TRBV3-2) and TRBJ1-6; D not resolved. This CDR3 contains 12 residues. V lost 0 bases and J 10 bases, leaving 4 bases between the germline ends. CDR1 is LGHDT, CDR2 YNNKEL, per germline (reference sequence). The DNA for the CDR3 is TGTGCCAGCAGCCAAGATGAGTCACCCCTCCACTTT. Protein: CASSQDESPLHF.

The chain employs TRBV7-8 and TRBJ2-3, with 10 positions matching TRBD2. In germline, CDR1 is SGHVS, CDR2 FQNEAQ. V dropped 5 bases and J dropped 2; count of bases not matched to a gene: 7. The CDR3 is made up of 16 amino acids. The CDR3 loop is CASSRGTSVDTDTQYF. DNA for the CDR3: TGTGCCAGCAGCCGAGGGACTAGCGTGGACACAGATACGCAGTATTTT.

The rearrangement joins TRBV2 to TRBJ1-2, with TRBD1 as a possible D gene (5 bases). V was shortened by 2 bases and J by 4 bases, with 8 bases between the two germline ends. The germline V gene encodes CDR1 SNHLY and CDR2 FYNNEI. The CDR3 is 13 residues long. CDR3 residues: CASSETGPYGYTF. Here the CDR3 DNA reads TGTGCCAGCAGTGAAACAGGCCCCTATGGCTACACCTTC.

The gene calls are TRBV18 and TRBJ2-6; D call uncertain. The CDR3 is 15 residues long. V was shortened by 2 bases and J by 0 bases, with 5 bases between the two germline ends. Germline CDR1 is KGHSH and CDR2 is LQKENI. DNA for the CDR3: TGTGCCAGCTCACCATCCCACTCTGGGGCCAACGTCCTGACTTTC. Translating gives CASSPSHSGANVLTF.

This chain connects TRBV28 to TRBJ2-5, with unresolved D. The CDR3 extends over 14 amino acids. V was clipped by 3 bases and J by 0 bases, with 8 bases between them. Germline values: CDR1 MDHEN, CDR2 SYDVKM. For the CDR3, the DNA is TGTGCCAGCAGTTTCGACACCTACCAAGAGACCCAGTACTTC. Translation gives CASSFDTYQETQYF.

This clone was counted ten times or more. This chain joins TRBV5-6 and TRBJ2-3; 10 bases match TRBD2. The CDR3 covers 15 residues. Looked up from germline, CDR1 is SGHDT and CDR2 is YYEEEE. V lost 2 bases to trimming and J lost 0 bases; unmatched junction nucleotides: 0. The CDR3 spells CASSLLAGSTDTQYF. CDR3 coding DNA: TGTGCCAGCAGCTTACTAGCGGGAAGCACAGATACGCAGTATTTT.

This clone was seen more than once but under ten times. The gene calls are TRBV28 and TRBJ2-7; 13 nucleotides agree with TRBD2. With V trimmed by 6 bases and J by 7 bases, 12 bases remained unmatched. Germline V gene data show CDR1 as MDHEN and CDR2 as SYDVKM. The CDR3 spans 16 residues. This chain's CDR3 is CASSRWTSGREGEQYF. CDR3 in DNA: TGTGCCAGCAGCCGTTGGACTAGCGGGAGAGAAGGGGAGCAGTACTTC.

The chain uses TRBV5-4 and TRBJ1-6; 8 bases line up with TRBD1. Trimming removed 0 bases from V and 9 bases from J; junction bases left unmatched: 5. Per the germline V gene, CDR1 is SGHNT and CDR2 is YYREEE (reference sequence). The CDR3 consists of 15 residues. CDR3 in amino acids: CASSLDQGALSPLHF. In DNA form, the CDR3 reads TGTGCCAGCAGCTTGGACCAGGGGGCACTTTCACCCCTCCACTTT.

The V and J genes are TRBV7-9 and TRBJ2-7; 10 nucleotides line up with TRBD2. V was clipped by 5 bases and J by 7 bases; unmatched bases: 5. The germline V gene has CDR1 SEHNR and CDR2 FQNEAQ (reference sequence). The CDR3 length is 13 residues. The CDR3 DNA sequence: TGTGCCAGCAGCCGGACTAGCGGAGAAGAGCAGTACTTC. Protein sequence: CASSRTSGEEQYF.

The chain combines TRBV10-2 with TRBJ2-5; 16 nucleotides match TRBD2. J gave up 5 bases and V 6 bases, and 6 bases lay outside the gene matches. Germline CDR1 WSHSY, CDR2 SAAADI. This CDR3 is 16 amino acids long. CDR3 protein: CASSAGTSGRVETQYF. The CDR3 DNA follows: TGCGCCAGCAGCGCGGGGACTAGCGGGAGGGTGGAGACCCAGTACTTC.

J is TRBJ2-3 and V is TRBV6-5; perhaps TRBD1 as D (5 bases). Trimming left V 5 bases short and J 8 bases short, with 17 bases between. This CDR3 has 14 amino acids. The germline CDR1 and CDR2 sequences are MNHEY and SVGAGI. The CDR3 region is CASSNQGPHSTQYF. CDR3 in DNA: TGTGCCAGCAGTAACCAGGGCCCTCACTCTACGCAGTATTTT.

The rearrangement joins TRBV10-3 to TRBJ1-6, with no clear D. Germline values: CDR1 ENHRY, CDR2 SYGVKD. V was shortened by 7 bases and J by 7 bases, with 8 bases between the two germline ends. The CDR3 sequence is 12 residues long. The DNA of the CDR3 is TGTGCCATCAAGGGAGTCAATTCACCCCTCCACTTT. It yields the protein CAIKGVNSPLHF.

The chain links TRBV12-1 to TRBJ1-3. TRBV12-1 is termed a pseudogene. This CDR3 is 17 amino acids long. CDR3 in amino acids: CASRRRGLKSSGNTIYF. CDR3 nucleotide sequence: TGTGCCAGCAGACGCCGGGGACTGAAGAGCTCTGGAAACACCATATATTTT.

About this clone itself: At one end the junction does not follow the germline gene, possibly because of a read error. As DNA, the CDR3 is TGTGCCAGCAGCCAGGGTCGGGAGGGGGCGGTCTTC. Residues: CASSQGREGAVF. The rearrangement uses TRBV3-1 (or the pseudogene TRBV3-2) and TRBJ2-1; D perhaps matches TRBD2 (8 bases). The CDR3 runs 12 residues. Germline CDR1 is LGHDT and CDR2 is YNNKEL (reference sequence).

V and J are TRBV25-1 and TRBJ2-1; D is possibly TRBD2 (5 bases). This CDR3 is built from 16 residues. CDR1 MGHDK and CDR2 SYGVNS come from the germline V gene. Trimming shortened V by 4 bases and J by 0 bases, and 13 bases separated the two germline ends. As DNA, the CDR3 is TGTGCCAGCAGTGGAGGGATACGGAGCTCCTACAATGAGCAGTTCTTC. This sequence encodes CASSGGIRSSYNEQFF.

This clone was detected only once. The V and J genes are TRBV7-3 and TRBJ2-7; 13 bases agree with TRBD2. V trimming: 5 bases; J trimming: 7 bases; junction bases outside the gene matches: 5. In germline, CDR1 is SGHTA, CDR2 FQGTGA. The CDR3 extends over 14 amino acids. CDR3 protein: CASSAGLAGVEQYF. CDR3 nucleotides: TGTGCCAGCAGCGCCGGACTAGCGGGAGTAGAGCAGTACTTC.

The chain is built from TRBV29-1 and TRBJ2-4; D is undetermined. Per the germline V gene, CDR1 is SQVTM and CDR2 is ANQGSEA. This CDR3 spans 15 amino acids. Trimming stripped 2 bases from V and 0 bases from J, with 11 bases between. Here the CDR3 reads CSVESRIIAKNIQYF. The CDR3 coding sequence is TGCAGCGTTGAATCCAGAATAATAGCCAAAAACATTCAGTACTTC.